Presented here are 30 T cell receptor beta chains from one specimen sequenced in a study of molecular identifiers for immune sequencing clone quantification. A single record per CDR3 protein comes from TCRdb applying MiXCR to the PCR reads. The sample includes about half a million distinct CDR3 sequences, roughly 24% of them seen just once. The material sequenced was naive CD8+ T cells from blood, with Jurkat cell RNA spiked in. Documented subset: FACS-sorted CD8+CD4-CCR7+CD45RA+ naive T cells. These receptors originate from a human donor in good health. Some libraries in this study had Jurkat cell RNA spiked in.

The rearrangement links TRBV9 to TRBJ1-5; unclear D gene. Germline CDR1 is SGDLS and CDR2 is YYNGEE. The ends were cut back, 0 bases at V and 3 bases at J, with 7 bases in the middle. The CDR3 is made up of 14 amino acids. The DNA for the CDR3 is TGTGCCAGCAGCGTAGGAGCGTTCAATCAGCCCCAGCATTTT. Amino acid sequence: CASSVGAFNQPQHF.

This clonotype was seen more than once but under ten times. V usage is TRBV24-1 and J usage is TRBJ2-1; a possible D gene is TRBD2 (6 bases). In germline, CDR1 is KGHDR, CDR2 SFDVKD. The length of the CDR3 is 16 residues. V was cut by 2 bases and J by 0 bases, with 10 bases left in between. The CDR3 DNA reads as TGTGCCACCAGTGATTCGGGGACTTCCTCCTACAATGAGCAGTTCTTC. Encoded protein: CATSDSGTSSYNEQFF.

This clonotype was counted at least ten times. In nucleotides, the CDR3 is TGTGCCAGCAGTGCAGGGTTCGGAGGCCAAGAGACCCAGTACTTC. Translation: CASSAGFGGQETQYF. The chain is built from TRBV6-5 and TRBJ2-5; D is possibly TRBD1 or TRBD2 (5 bases each). Per germline, CDR1 MNHEY and CDR2 SVGAGI. This CDR3 region has 15 residues. V was trimmed by 5 bases and J by 1 base, leaving 14 bases between them.

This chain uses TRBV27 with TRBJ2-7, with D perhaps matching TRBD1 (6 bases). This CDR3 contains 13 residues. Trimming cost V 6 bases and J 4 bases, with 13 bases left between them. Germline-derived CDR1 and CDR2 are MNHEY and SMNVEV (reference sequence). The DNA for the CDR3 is TGTGCCAGCAGGGGAACAGGGATTTACGAGCAGTACTTC. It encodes CASRGTGIYEQYF.

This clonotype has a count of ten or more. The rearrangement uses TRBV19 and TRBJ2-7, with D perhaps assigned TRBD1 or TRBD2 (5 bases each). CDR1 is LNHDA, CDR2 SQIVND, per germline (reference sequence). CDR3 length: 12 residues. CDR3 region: CAAGDGIYEQYF. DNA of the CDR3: TGTGCTGCCGGGGACGGGATCTACGAGCAGTACTTC. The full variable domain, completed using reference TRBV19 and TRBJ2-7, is DGGITQSPKYLFRKEGQNVTLSCEQNLNHDAMYWYRQDPGQGLRLIYYSQIVNDFQKGDIAEGYSVSREKKESFPLTVTSAQKNPTAFYLCAAGDGIYEQYFGPGTRLTVT.

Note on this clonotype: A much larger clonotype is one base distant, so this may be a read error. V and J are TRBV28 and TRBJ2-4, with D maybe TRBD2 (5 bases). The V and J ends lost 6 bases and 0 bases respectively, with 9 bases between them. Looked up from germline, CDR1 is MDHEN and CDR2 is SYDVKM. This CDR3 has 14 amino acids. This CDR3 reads CASRFRGAKNIQYF. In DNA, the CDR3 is TGTGCCAGCAGGTTTCGGGGAGCCAAAAACATTCAGTACTTC. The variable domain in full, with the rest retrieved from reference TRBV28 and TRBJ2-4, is DVKVTQSSRYLVKRTGEKVFLECVQDMDHENMFWYRQDPGLGLRLIYFSYDVKMKEKGDIPEGYSVSREKKERFSLILESASTNQTSMYLCASRFRGAKNIQYFGAGTRLSVL.

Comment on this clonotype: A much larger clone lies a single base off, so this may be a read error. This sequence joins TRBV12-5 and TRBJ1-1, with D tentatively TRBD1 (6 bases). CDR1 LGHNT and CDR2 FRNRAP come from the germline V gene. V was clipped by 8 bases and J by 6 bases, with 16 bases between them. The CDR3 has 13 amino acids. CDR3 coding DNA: TGTGCTAGTCGTATGGACAGCTACGCTGAAGCTTTCTTT. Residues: CASRMDSYAEAFF.

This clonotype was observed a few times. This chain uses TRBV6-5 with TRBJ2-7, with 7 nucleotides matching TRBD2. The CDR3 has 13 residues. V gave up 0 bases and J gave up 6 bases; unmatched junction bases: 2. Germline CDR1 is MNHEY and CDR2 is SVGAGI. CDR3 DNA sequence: TGTGCCAGCAGTTACTCTAGCGGGTTCGAGCAGTACTTC. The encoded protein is CASSYSSGFEQYF.

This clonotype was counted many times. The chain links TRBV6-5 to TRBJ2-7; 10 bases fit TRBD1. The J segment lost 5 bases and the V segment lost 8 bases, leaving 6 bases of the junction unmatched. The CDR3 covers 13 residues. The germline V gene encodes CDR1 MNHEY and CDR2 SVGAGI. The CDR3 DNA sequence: TGTGCCAGCTACGGACAGGGGGTAAACGAGCAGTACTTC. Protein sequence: CASYGQGVNEQYF.

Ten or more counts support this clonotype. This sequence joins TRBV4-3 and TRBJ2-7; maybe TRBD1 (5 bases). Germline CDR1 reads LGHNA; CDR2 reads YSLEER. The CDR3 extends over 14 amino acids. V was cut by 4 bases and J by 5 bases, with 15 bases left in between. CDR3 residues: CASSPTGIRNEQYF. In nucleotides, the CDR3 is TGCGCCAGCAGCCCCACAGGTATCCGCAACGAGCAGTACTTC.

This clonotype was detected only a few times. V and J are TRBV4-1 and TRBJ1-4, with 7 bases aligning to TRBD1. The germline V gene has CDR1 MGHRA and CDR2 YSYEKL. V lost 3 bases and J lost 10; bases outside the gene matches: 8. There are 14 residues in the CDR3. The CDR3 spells CASSQAQGVGKLFF. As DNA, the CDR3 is TGCGCCAGCAGCCAGGCCCAGGGGGTCGGAAAACTGTTTTTT.

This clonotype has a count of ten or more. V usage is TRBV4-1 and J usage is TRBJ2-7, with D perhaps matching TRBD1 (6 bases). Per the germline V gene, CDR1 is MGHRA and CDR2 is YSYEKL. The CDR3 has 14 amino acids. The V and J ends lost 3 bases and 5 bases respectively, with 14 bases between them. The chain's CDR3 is CASSHAIGGHEQYF. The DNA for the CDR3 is TGCGCCAGCAGCCATGCCATTGGGGGCCACGAGCAGTACTTC.

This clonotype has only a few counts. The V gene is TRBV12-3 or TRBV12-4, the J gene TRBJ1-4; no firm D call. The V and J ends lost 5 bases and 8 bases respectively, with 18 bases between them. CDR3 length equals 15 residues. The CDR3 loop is CASSPPVEGGEKLFF. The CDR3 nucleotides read TGTGCCAGCAGTCCCCCTGTGGAGGGCGGAGAAAAACTGTTTTTT.

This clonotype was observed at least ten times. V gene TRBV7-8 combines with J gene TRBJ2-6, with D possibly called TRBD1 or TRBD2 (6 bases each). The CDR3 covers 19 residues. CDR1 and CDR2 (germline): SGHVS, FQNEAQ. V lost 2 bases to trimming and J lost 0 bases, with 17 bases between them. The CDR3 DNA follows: TGTGCCAGCAGCTTACTACCGGGGGCTGGATACTCTGGGGCCAACGTCCTGACTTTC. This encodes CASSLLPGAGYSGANVLTF.

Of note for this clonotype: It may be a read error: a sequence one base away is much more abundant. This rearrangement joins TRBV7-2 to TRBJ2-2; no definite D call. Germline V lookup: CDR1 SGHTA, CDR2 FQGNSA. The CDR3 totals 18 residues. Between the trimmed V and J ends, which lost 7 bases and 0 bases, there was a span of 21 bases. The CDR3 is CASKSVQYWSANTGELFF. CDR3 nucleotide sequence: TGTGCCAGCAAATCAGTCCAGTATTGGTCCGCGAACACCGGGGAGCTGTTTTTT. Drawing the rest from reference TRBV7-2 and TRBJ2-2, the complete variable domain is GAGVSQSPSNKVTEKGKDVELRCDPISGHTALYWYRQSLGQGLEFLIYFQGNSAPDKSGLPSDRFSAERTGGSVSTLTIQRTQQEDSAVYLCASKSVQYWSANTGELFFGEGSRLTVL.

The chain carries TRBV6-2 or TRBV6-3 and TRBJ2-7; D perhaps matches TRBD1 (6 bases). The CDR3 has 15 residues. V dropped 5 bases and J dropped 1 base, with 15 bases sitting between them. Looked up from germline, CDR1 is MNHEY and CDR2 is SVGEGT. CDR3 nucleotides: TGTGCCAGCAGTACCCGGGACAAAGCGTCCTACGAGCAGTACTTC. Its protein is CASSTRDKASYEQYF.

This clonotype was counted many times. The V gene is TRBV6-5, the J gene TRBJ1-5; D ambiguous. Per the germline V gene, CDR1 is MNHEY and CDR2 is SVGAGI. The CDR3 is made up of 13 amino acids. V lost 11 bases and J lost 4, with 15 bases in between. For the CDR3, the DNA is TGTGCCTCTAAGCAGTCCAGAAATCAGCCCCAGCATTTT. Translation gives CASKQSRNQPQHF.

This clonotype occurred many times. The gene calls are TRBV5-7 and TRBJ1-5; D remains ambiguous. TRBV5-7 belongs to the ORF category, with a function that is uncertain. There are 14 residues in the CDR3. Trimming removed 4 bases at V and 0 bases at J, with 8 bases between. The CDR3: CASSGKSSNQPQHF. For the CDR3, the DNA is TGTGCCAGCAGCGGTAAAAGTAGCAATCAGCCCCAGCATTTT.

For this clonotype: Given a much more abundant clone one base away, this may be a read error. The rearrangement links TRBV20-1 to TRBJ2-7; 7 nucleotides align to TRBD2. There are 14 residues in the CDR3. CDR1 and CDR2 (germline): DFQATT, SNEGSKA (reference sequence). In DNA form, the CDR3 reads TGCAGTGCCGACTCTCGGGAGGCCACCTACGAGCAGAACTTC. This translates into CSADSREATYEQNF.

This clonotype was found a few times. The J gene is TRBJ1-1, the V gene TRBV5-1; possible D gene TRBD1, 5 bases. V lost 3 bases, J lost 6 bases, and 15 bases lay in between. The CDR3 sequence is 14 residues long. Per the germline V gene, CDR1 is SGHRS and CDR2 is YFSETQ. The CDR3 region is CASSSTLDKAEAFF. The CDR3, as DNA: TGCGCCAGCAGCTCTACTCTGGACAAGGCTGAAGCTTTCTTT.

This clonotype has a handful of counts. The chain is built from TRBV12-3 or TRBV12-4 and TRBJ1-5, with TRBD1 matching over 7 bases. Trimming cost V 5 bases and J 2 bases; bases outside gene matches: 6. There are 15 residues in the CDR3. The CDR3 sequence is CASSRGPTGNQPQHF. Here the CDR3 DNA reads TGTGCCAGCAGTAGGGGGCCAACGGGCAATCAGCCCCAGCATTTT.

CDR3: CSPRDSFSYEQYF. The CDR3 coding sequence is TGCAGTCCCCGGGACAGCTTCTCCTACGAGCAGTACTTC. The J gene is TRBJ2-7, the V gene TRBV20-1; the match to TRBD1 covers 7 bases. Trimming removed 8 bases from V and 0 bases from J; junction bases left unmatched: 7. CDR1 is DFQATT, CDR2 SNEGSKA, per germline (reference sequence). CDR3 length equals 13 residues.

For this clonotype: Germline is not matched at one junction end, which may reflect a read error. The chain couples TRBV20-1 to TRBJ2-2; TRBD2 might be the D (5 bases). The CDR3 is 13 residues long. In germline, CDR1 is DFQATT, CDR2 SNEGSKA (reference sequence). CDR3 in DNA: TGCAGTACTAGAGATCTAGGCACCGGGGAGCTGTTTTTT. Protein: CSTRDLGTGELFF.

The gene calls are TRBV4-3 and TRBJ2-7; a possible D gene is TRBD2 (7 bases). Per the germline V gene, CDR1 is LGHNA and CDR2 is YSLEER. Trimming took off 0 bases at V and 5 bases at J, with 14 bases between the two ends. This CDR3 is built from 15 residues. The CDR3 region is CASSQDKGGLDEQYF. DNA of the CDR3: TGCGCCAGCAGCCAAGATAAGGGGGGGCTGGACGAGCAGTACTTC.

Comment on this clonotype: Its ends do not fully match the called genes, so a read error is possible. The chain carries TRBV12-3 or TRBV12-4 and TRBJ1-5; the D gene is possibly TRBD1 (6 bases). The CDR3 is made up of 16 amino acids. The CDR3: CAGSPQGPSSNQPQHF. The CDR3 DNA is TGTGCCGGCAGTCCACAGGGTCCAAGTAGCAATCAGCCCCAGCATTTT.

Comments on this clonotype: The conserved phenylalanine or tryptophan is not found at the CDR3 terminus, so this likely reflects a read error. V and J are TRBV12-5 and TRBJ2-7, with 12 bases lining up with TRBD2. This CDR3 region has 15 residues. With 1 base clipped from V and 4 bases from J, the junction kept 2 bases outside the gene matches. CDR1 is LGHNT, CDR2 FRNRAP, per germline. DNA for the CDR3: TGTGCTAGTGGTTTGGAAGGACTAGCGGGGTACGAGCAGTACTCC. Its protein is CASGLEGLAGYEQYS.

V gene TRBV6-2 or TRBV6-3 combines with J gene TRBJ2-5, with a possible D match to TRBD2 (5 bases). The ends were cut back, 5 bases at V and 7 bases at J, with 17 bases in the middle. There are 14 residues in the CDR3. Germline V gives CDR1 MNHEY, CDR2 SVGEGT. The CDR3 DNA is TGTGCCAGCAGTGCCACGGACTTTCGGGGGACCCAGTACTTC. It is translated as CASSATDFRGTQYF.

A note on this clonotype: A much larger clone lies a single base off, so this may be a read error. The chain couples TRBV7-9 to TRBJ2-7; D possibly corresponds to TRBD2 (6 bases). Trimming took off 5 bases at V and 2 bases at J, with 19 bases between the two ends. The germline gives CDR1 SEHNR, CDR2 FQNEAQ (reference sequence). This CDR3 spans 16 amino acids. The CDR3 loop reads CASSTSLQEGPYEQYF. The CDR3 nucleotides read TGTGCCAGCAGCACGTCTTTGCAGGAGGGGCCCTACGAGCAGTACTTC.

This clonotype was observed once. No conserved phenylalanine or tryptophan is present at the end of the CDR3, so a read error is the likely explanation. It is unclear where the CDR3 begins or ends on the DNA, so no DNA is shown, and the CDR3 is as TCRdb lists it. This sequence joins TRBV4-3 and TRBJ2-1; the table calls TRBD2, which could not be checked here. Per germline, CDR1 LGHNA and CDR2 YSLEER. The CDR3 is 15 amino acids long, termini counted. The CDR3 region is CASSQDYASGLASFI.

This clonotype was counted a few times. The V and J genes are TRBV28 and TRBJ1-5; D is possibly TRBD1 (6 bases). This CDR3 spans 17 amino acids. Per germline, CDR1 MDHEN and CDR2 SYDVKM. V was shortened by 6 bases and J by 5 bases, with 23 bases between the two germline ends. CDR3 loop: CASSYRVVVGRDQPQHF. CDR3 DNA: TGTGCCAGCAGCTACAGGGTGGTAGTCGGGCGAGATCAGCCCCAGCATTTT.